What follows are 32 T cell receptor beta chains derived from one specimen sequenced in a study of CD8 T cells in ankylosing spondylitis. TCRdb called the 5' RACE reads again in MiXCR, with one record for every CDR3 protein. Altogether around 220,000 distinct CDR3 sequences are present, about 11% being singletons, with the ten largest covering about 19%. Sample: blood, either unsorted or a sorted T cell fraction (not recorded which). Receptors were obtained from a male donor with ankylosing spondylitis or in good health (not recorded which).

Ten or more counts support this clonotype. The rearrangement uses TRBV6-5 and TRBJ2-1, with 10 bases aligning to TRBD1. This CDR3 is 16 amino acids long. Germline V gene data show CDR1 as MNHEY and CDR2 as SVGAGI. V shed 2 bases, J shed 8 bases, and the junction held 9 bases outside the gene matches. CDR3 amino acids: CASSYVLTGGMDEQFF. The CDR3 region has the DNA TGTGCCAGCAGTTACGTCTTGACAGGGGGCATGGATGAGCAGTTCTTC.

This clonotype was seen ten or more times. The genes are TRBV5-1 and TRBJ2-3, with D possibly TRBD1 on 5 matching bases. Germline V lookup: CDR1 SGHRS, CDR2 YFSETQ. Trimming took off 6 bases at V and 2 bases at J, with 13 bases between the two ends. CDR3 size: 14 residues. CDR3 DNA: TGCGCCAGCAACATTCAGGGTAACACAGATACGCAGTATTTT. Its protein product is CASNIQGNTDTQYF.

At least ten counts were recorded for this clonotype. The junction departs from germline at one end; a sequencing error may be responsible. V gene TRBV7-7 combines with J gene TRBJ2-3; a weak D match, TRBD1 (6 bases). The germline CDR1 and CDR2 sequences are SSHAT and FNYEAQ (reference sequence). This CDR3 has 15 amino acids. CDR3 sequence (DNA): TGTGCTAGCAGCTTAGGACAGACTAGCACAGATACGCAGTATTTT. It yields the protein CASSLGQTSTDTQYF.

In this sample, this clonotype turned up a few times. The gene calls are TRBV7-2 and TRBJ2-1, with 8 bases identical to TRBD2. V gave up 0 bases and J gave up 4 bases; unmatched junction bases: 8. The CDR3 consists of 17 residues. The germline CDR1 and CDR2 sequences are SGHTA and FQGNSA. CDR3 in DNA: TGTGCCAGCAGCTTAGCCACGTCGAGCGGGGGTTACAATGAGCAGTTCTTC. Its protein is CASSLATSSGGYNEQFF.

This chain uses TRBV7-9 with TRBJ2-1; tentatively, D is TRBD2 (6 bases). The CDR3 runs 16 residues. Germline V gene lookup returns CDR1 SEHNR and CDR2 FQNEAQ (reference sequence). Trimming took off 4 bases at V and 5 bases at J, with 18 bases between the two ends. As DNA, the CDR3 is TGTGCCAGCAGCTCTGGCGGGACTGCCGGGAACAATGAGCAGTTCTTC. Protein: CASSSGGTAGNNEQFF.

The chain has TRBV20-1 and TRBJ2-4; D gene ambiguous. This CDR3 contains 12 residues. V was trimmed by 6 bases and J by 6 bases, leaving 12 bases between them. Germline CDR1 is DFQATT and CDR2 is SNEGSKA (reference sequence). The CDR3 loop is CSAQTNLNIQYF. The CDR3, as DNA: TGCAGTGCCCAGACCAACCTAAACATTCAGTACTTC.

The table lists this clonotype with a few counts. The chain joins TRBV12-3 or TRBV12-4 to TRBJ1-3; weak D call: TRBD1 (5 bases). This CDR3 comprises 16 residues. V lost 5 bases and J 0 bases, leaving 14 bases between the germline ends. CDR3 sequence reads: CASSLGRASSGNTIYF. The DNA for the CDR3 is TGTGCCAGCAGTCTCGGCAGGGCCTCCTCTGGAAACACCATATATTTT.

This chain connects TRBV28 to TRBJ2-5; the D is unclear. The V gene lost 10 bases and the J gene lost 5 bases, with 20 bases spanning the gap. The length of the CDR3 is 14 residues. Germline CDR1 reads MDHEN; CDR2 reads SYDVKM. CDR3 residues: CAMGPGLPEETQYF. DNA of the CDR3: TGTGCCATGGGCCCTGGGCTCCCCGAGGAGACCCAGTACTTC. The variable domain in full, with the rest retrieved from reference TRBV28 and TRBJ2-5, is DVKVTQSSRYLVKRTGEKVFLECVQDMDHENMFWYRQDPGLGLRLIYFSYDVKMKEKGDIPEGYSVSREKKERFSLILESASTNQTSMYLCAMGPGLPEETQYFGPGTRLLVL.

This clonotype came up many times. This sequence joins TRBV20-1 and TRBJ2-5; 12 nucleotides agree with TRBD2. V was clipped by 5 bases and J by 13 bases; unmatched bases: 11. This CDR3 region has 13 residues. Per germline, CDR1 DFQATT and CDR2 SNEGSKA (reference sequence). DNA of the CDR3: TGCAGTGCTTCCCCGACTAGCGGGGGCCGAGTGTACTTC. Translation: CSASPTSGGRVYF.

Here the CDR3 reads CASRPSRAQHEKLFF. The CDR3 DNA sequence: TGTGCCAGCAGACCCTCCAGGGCGCAGCATGAAAAACTGTTTTTT. The V call is TRBV3-1, the J call TRBJ1-4, with D perhaps TRBD1 (5 bases). The CDR3 contains 15 residues. V was shortened by 6 bases and J by 6 bases, with 17 bases between the two germline ends. CDR1 is LGHDT and CDR2 is YNNKEL in the germline V gene (reference sequence).

This clonotype was detected ten times or more. The chain recombines TRBV12-3 or TRBV12-4 with TRBJ1-5, with a weak D call TRBD1 (6 bases). V lost 9 bases to trimming and J lost 0 bases, with 12 bases between them. CDR3 length: 14 amino acids. CDR3 in amino acids: CASKQGISNQPQHF. CDR3 nucleotide sequence: TGTGCCAGTAAACAGGGAATTAGCAATCAGCCCCAGCATTTT.

The CDR3 nucleotides read TGTGCCAGCATACAAGGGCGCGCCAAAGATCAGCCCCAGCATTTT. Amino acids: CASIQGRAKDQPQHF. The gene calls are TRBV12-3 or TRBV12-4 and TRBJ1-5; D gene ambiguous. This CDR3 has 15 residues. The V gene lost 7 bases and the J gene lost 5 bases, with 18 bases spanning the gap.

This sequence joins TRBV4-2 and TRBJ1-1; D is unresolved. This CDR3 is 13 amino acids long. Germline CDR1 is LGHNA and CDR2 is YNFKEQ. Trimming left V 1 base short and J 8 bases short, with 11 bases between. The CDR3 nucleotides read TGTGCCAGCAGCCAAGGTGCTGAGGGCGAAGCTTTCTTT. This gives the protein CASSQGAEGEAFF.

This clonotype was counted many times. The gene calls are TRBV7-2 and TRBJ2-3, with D perhaps matching TRBD2 (7 bases). The germline gives CDR1 SGHTA, CDR2 FQGNSA. This CDR3 is 15 amino acids long. Trimming stripped 2 bases from V and 4 bases from J, with 13 bases between. CDR3 nucleotide sequence: TGTGCCAGCAGCTTACTAGGGGGGGGATCAGATACGCAGTATTTT. Translating it yields CASSLLGGGSDTQYF.

The V gene is TRBV18, the J gene TRBJ2-5; D possibly corresponds to TRBD1 (5 bases). The germline gives CDR1 KGHSH, CDR2 LQKENI. Trimming shortened V by 8 bases and J by 3 bases, and 13 bases separated the two germline ends. This CDR3 region has 13 residues. The CDR3 region is CASHQGLKETQYF. CDR3 DNA sequence: TGTGCCAGCCACCAGGGTTTGAAAGAGACCCAGTACTTC.

This clonotype has just a few counts. The V call is TRBV6-1, the J call TRBJ2-5, with D uncertain. The V gene's germline CDR1 is MNHNS and CDR2 SASEGT. CDR3 length equals 16 residues. Trimming pared 6 bases from V and 5 bases from J, leaving 22 bases between. The CDR3 loop reads CASSRNDARAVETQYF. In DNA, the CDR3 is TGTGCCAGCAGCCGAAATGACGCGAGAGCTGTGGAGACCCAGTACTTC.

This clonotype has just a few counts. The chain uses TRBV5-1 and TRBJ2-7, with 8 bases matching TRBD1. CDR1 and CDR2 from the germline V gene are SGHRS and YFSETQ. The CDR3 runs 20 residues. V shed 0 bases, J shed 4 bases, and the junction held 21 bases outside the gene matches. In DNA, the CDR3 is TGCGCCAGCAGCTTGGCGCCGACAGGGGATAATTTCAAACGTCTTTACGAGCAGTACTTC. Protein sequence: CASSLAPTGDNFKRLYEQYF.

This clonotype showed up many times. The gene calls are TRBV11-2 and TRBJ2-1; TRBD2 aligns across 10 bases. There are 19 residues in the CDR3. With V trimmed by 5 bases and J by 3 bases, 16 bases remained unmatched. Germline CDR1 and CDR2: SGHAT and FQNNGV. The CDR3 loop reads CASSIIEDPSGGFYNEQFF. The CDR3 DNA reads as TGTGCCAGCAGCATCATAGAGGATCCTAGCGGGGGTTTCTACAATGAGCAGTTCTTC.

This clonotype came up many times. J is TRBJ1-2 and V is TRBV28; D not certain. The V end was cut by 2 bases, the J end by 6 bases, with 7 bases between. CDR3 length: 12 amino acids. Germline loops: CDR1 MDHEN, CDR2 SYDVKM. Here the CDR3 DNA reads TGTGCCAGCAGTTTAAATCGGGATGGCTACACCTTC. This gives the protein CASSLNRDGYTF.

This clonotype was counted ten times or more. CDR3 residues: CASSLEGDNSPLHF. CDR3 in DNA: TGCGCCAGCAGCTTGGAGGGGGATAATTCACCCCTCCACTTT. V is TRBV5-1 and J is TRBJ1-6, with D perhaps matching TRBD1 (6 bases). The CDR3 runs to 14 residues. V shed 0 bases and J shed 5 bases, with 6 bases lying between them. Germline lookup yields CDR1 SGHRS and CDR2 YFSETQ.

This clonotype was seen ten or more times. The CDR3 bases are TGCAGCGTGGGACAGGATATCCAGTACTTC. Translating gives CSVGQDIQYF. This rearrangement joins TRBV29-1 to TRBJ2-5; 8 bases map to TRBD1. CDR3 size: 10 residues. The V gene end was trimmed by 6 bases and the J gene end by 10 bases; junction bases not matched to a gene: 4. The germline V gene has CDR1 SQVTM and CDR2 ANQGSEA.

This clonotype was observed at least ten times. The gene calls are TRBV12-3 or TRBV12-4 and TRBJ1-5; no definite D call. This CDR3 is 14 amino acids long. Trimming left V 4 bases short and J 4 bases short, with 11 bases between. This CDR3 is CASSSVQLNQPQHF. CDR3 coding DNA: TGTGCCAGCAGTTCAGTACAGCTGAATCAGCCCCAGCATTTT.

V and J are TRBV29-1 and TRBJ2-3; D is possibly TRBD1 or TRBD2 (6 bases each). V was pared by 1 base and J by 4 bases, with 12 bases between. The germline CDR1 and CDR2 sequences are SQVTM and ANQGSEA. CDR3 size: 14 residues. This CDR3 reads CSVEGGRGADTQYF. For the CDR3, the DNA is TGCAGCGTTGAAGGGGGGCGCGGGGCAGATACGCAGTATTTT.

V usage is TRBV11-2 and J usage is TRBJ2-1; 14 bases are shared with TRBD2. The CDR3 has 16 residues. CDR1 is SGHAT, CDR2 FQNNGV, per germline. The V gene end was trimmed by 5 bases and the J gene end by 5 bases; junction bases not matched to a gene: 5. The CDR3 loop reads CASSMTSGGADNEQFF. CDR3 DNA sequence: TGTGCCAGCAGCATGACTAGCGGGGGGGCCGACAATGAGCAGTTCTTC.

This clonotype was counted between two and nine times. The V gene is TRBV12-3 or TRBV12-4, the J gene TRBJ2-7, with TRBD2 as a possible D gene (5 bases). V lost 2 bases and J 6 bases, leaving 17 bases between the germline ends. The CDR3 is 15 amino acids. CDR3 residues: CASSLYSGGPVEQYF. The CDR3 nucleotides are TGTGCCAGCAGTTTATATTCAGGCGGGCCCGTCGAGCAGTACTTC.

The chain has TRBV3-1 and TRBJ2-7; D call uncertain. V was clipped by 4 bases and J by 0 bases, with 7 bases between them. CDR1 is LGHDT and CDR2 is YNNKEL in the germline V gene (reference sequence). The CDR3 contains 13 residues. CDR3 sequence (DNA): TGTGCCAGCAGCCCGCTTGGCTCCTACGAGCAGTACTTC. This gives the protein CASSPLGSYEQYF.

This clonotype occurred many times. The V and J genes are TRBV20-1 and TRBJ2-3, with TRBD1 identical over 7 bases. Germline V gives CDR1 DFQATT, CDR2 SNEGSKA (reference sequence). The CDR3 is 15 residues long. With V trimmed by 6 bases and J by 1 base, 10 bases remained unmatched. The CDR3 coding sequence is TGCAGTGCCTCGGTGGGGGACAGACGCACAGATACGCAGTATTTT. Amino acids: CSASVGDRRTDTQYF.

This chain connects TRBV5-1 to TRBJ1-2; D ambiguous. The V end lost 0 bases, the J end lost 0 bases, and 6 bases lay between the germline ends. The CDR3 covers 14 residues. The germline gives CDR1 SGHRS, CDR2 YFSETQ. The CDR3 DNA is TGCGCCAGCAGCTTGGGGAACGCTAACTATGGCTACACCTTC. Translated, it gives CASSLGNANYGYTF. Variable domain in full (rest from reference TRBV5-1 and TRBJ1-2): KAGVTQTPRYLIKTRGQQVTLSCSPISGHRSVSWYQQTPGQGLQFLFEYFSETQRNKGNFPGRFSGRQFSNSRSEMNVSTLELGDSALYLCASSLGNANYGYTFGSGTRLTVV.

This clonotype was counted a few times. The CDR3 reads CASSLGSGGTQYF. The CDR3 DNA follows: TGTGCCAGCAGCTTGGGTAGCGGGGGAACGCAGTATTTT. The chain recombines TRBV7-6 with TRBJ2-3, with 9 bases identical to TRBD2. The germline V gene encodes CDR1 SGHVS and CDR2 FNYEAQ. With V trimmed by 3 bases and J by 9 bases, 4 bases remained unmatched. This CDR3 comprises 13 residues.

This clonotype was counted ten times or more. This rearrangement joins TRBV7-2 to TRBJ2-1, with D tentatively TRBD2 (6 bases). This CDR3 has 15 residues. CDR1 is SGHTA, CDR2 FQGNSA, per germline. The V gene lost 1 base and the J gene lost 8 bases, with 15 bases spanning the gap. The CDR3 nucleotides are TGTGCCAGCAGCTTAGTGGCGGGGATTAAAGATGAGCAGTTCTTC. It specifies CASSLVAGIKDEQFF.

This clonotype was seen repeatedly, ten times or more. The chain couples TRBV18 to TRBJ2-1; D possibly uses TRBD1 or TRBD2 (6 bases each). Germline assignment: CDR1 KGHSH and CDR2 LQKENI. Trimming pared 6 bases from V and 0 bases from J, leaving 15 bases between. The CDR3 totals 16 residues. The CDR3 region has the DNA TGTGCCAGCTCTCTCGACGGGGGCCTCTCCTACAATGAGCAGTTCTTC. Its protein is CASSLDGGLSYNEQFF.

V is TRBV28 and J is TRBJ2-7; 8 nucleotides agree with TRBD2. V shed 5 bases and J 4 bases; nucleotides not matched to a gene: 10. Germline values: CDR1 MDHEN, CDR2 SYDVKM. The CDR3 covers 15 residues. DNA of the CDR3: TGTGCCAGCAGTCCCCCGGGGGGGGTGGAGTACGAGCAGTACTTC. Its protein is CASSPPGGVEYEQYF.